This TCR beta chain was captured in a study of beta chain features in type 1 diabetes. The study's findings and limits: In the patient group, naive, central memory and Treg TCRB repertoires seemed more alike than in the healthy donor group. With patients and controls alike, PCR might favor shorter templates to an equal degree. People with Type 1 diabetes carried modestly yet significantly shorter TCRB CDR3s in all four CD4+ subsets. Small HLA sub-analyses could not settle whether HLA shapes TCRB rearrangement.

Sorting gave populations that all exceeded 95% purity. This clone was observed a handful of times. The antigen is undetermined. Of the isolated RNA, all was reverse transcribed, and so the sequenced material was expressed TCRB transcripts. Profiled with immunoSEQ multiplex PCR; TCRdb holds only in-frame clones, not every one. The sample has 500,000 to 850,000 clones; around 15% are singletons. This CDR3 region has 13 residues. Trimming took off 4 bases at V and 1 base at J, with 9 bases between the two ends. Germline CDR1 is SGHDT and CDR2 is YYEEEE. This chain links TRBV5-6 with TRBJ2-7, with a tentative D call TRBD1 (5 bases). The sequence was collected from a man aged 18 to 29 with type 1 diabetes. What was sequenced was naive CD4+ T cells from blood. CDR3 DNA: TGTGCCAGCAGCCAGGGAATTTCCTACGAGCAGTACTTC. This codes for CASSQGISYEQYF.